This T cell receptor beta chain came from a study of tumor-infiltrating lymphocytes in primary liver carcinoma. Germline DNA was also extracted, with blood RNA taken from unsorted whole blood. Making TCR beta cDNA involved approximately 530 ng total RNA and a constant-region primer. ARM-PCR was slightly modified, and three nested multiplex PCR rounds with it gave rise to the TCR beta libraries. The first two PCR rounds used TRBV1-TRBV30 forward primers with a C-beta reverse primer, nine to ten cycles each. TCRdb re-called the multiplex PCR reads with MiXCR, one entry per CDR3 protein. The top ten hold about 8.4% of the sample, which has about 320,000 distinct CDR3 sequences, around three fifths seen once. This clonotype was observed a single time. An end of the junction does not agree with germline; a read error may underlie this. The CDR3 totals 14 residues. Germline assignment: CDR1 MNHEY and CDR2 SVGEGT.

J is TRBJ2-5 and V is TRBV6-2 or TRBV6-3; TRBD1 is a possible D gene (6 bases). Sequencing input: peripheral blood. The clonotype was recovered from a man aged 35 to 55 with primary liver carcinoma and hepatitis B virus infection. The DNA of the CDR3 is TGTGCCAGCAGCCCCCTGAACAGGGCAGAGACCCAGTACTTT. Its translation: CASSPLNRAETQYF.